Described below is a single T cell receptor (beta chain) sequence and its context. As yet, its antigen is unknown. The entry originates in a study of cytomegalovirus exposure and HLA in healthy donors. Study-wide results and caveats: From TCR beta sequences, most subjects' HLA-A and HLA-B alleles were reportedly predicted accurately. Three chains linked to CMV were shown in vitro to be specific for CMV antigens.

The PCR was carried out with 60 Vbeta primers and 13 Jbeta primers. Generated by immunoSEQ multiplex PCR, the TCRdb table keeps only in-frame clones and is missing some. In total, the table holds some 120,000 clones. V gave up 5 bases and J gave up 5 bases; unmatched junction bases: 9. The CDR3 has 15 residues. Germline V lookup: CDR1 SGHTA, CDR2 FQGNSA. Material: PBMCs. The chain couples TRBV7-2 to TRBJ1-1; 9 bases fit TRBD1. The receptor comes from a middle-aged man in good health and CMV-seropositive. The CDR3, as DNA: TGTGCCAGCAGCGAGACAGGGGGAGGGAAAACTGAAGCTTTCTTT. As protein: CASSETGGGKTEAFF.